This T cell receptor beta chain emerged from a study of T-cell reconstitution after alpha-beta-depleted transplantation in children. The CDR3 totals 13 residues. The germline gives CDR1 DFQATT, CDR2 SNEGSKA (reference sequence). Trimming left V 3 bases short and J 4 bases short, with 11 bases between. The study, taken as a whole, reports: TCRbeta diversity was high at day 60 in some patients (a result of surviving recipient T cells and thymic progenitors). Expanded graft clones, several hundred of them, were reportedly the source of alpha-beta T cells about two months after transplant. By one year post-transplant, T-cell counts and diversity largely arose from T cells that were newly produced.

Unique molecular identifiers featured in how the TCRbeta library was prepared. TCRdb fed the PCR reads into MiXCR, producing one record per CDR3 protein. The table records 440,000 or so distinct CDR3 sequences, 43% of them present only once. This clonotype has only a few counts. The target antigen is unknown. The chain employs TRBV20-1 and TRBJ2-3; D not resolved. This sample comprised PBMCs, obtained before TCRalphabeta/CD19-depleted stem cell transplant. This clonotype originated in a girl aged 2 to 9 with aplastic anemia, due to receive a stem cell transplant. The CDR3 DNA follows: TGCAGTGCTAGGGGCCCGGTCGCAGATACGCAGTATTTT. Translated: CSARGPVADTQYF.